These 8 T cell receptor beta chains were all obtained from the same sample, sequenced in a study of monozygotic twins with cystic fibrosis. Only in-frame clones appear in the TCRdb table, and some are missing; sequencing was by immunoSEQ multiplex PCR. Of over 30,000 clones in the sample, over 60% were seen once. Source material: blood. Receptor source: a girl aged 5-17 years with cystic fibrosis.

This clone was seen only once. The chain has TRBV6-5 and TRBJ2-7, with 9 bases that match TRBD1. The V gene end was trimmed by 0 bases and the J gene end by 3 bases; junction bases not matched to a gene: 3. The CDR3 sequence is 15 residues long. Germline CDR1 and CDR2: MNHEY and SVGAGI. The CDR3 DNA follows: TGTGCCAGCAGTTACTCGTGGGACAGGGTCTACGAGCAGTACTTC. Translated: CASSYSWDRVYEQYF.

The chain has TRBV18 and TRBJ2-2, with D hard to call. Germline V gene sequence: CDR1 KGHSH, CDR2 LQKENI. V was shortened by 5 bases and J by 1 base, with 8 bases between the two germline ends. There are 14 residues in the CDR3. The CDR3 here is CASSGSGNTGELFF. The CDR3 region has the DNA TGTGCCAGCTCAGGGTCTGGGAACACCGGGGAGCTGTTTTTT.

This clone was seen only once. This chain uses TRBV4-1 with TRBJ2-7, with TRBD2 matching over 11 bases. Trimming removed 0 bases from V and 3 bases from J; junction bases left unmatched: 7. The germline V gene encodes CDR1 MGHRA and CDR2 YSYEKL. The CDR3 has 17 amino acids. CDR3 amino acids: CASSQDVRTSGSYEQYF. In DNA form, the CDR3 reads TGCGCCAGCAGCCAAGATGTCCGCACTAGCGGGAGCTACGAGCAGTACTTC.

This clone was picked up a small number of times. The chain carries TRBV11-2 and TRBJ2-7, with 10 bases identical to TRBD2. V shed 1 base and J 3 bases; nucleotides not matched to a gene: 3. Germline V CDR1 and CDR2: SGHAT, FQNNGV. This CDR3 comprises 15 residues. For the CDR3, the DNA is TGTGCCAGCAGCTTAGGGCTAGCGGGAGTCTACGAGCAGTACTTC. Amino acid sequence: CASSLGLAGVYEQYF.

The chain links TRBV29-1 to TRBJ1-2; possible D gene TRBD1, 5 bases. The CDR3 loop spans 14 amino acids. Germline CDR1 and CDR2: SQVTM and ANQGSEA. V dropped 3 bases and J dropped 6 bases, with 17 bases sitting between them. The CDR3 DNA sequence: TGCAGCGTTGACGACTCGCTGGGCAGGGATGGCTACACCTTC. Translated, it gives CSVDDSLGRDGYTF.

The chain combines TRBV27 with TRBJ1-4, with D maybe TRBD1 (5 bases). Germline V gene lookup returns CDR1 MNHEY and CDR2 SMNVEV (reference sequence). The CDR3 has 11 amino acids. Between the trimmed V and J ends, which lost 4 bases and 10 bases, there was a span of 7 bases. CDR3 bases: TGTGCCAGCAGTTGGGACGGAAAACTGTTTTTT. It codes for CASSWDGKLFF.

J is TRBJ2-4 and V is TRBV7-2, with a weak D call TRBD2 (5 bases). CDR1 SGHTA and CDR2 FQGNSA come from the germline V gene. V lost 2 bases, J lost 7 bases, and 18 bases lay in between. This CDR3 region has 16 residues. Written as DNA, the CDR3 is TGTGCCAGCAGCTTATATTTCGGGCCCGGAGGCAACATTCAGTACTTC. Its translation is CASSLYFGPGGNIQYF.

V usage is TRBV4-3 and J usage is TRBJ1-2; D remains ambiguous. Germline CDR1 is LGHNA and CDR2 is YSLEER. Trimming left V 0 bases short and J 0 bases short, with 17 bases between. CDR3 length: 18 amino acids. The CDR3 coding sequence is TGCGCCAGCAGCCAAGATATCGGTCAGCCCCACCCTAACTATGGCTACACCTTC. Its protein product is CASSQDIGQPHPNYGYTF.